Presented here are 30 T cell receptor beta chains from one specimen sequenced in a study of blood T cell repertoires in COVID-19 (dated by TCRdb to the early 2020s). Receptors were amplified or captured by the immunoSEQ multiplex PCR assay. The immuneACCESS repertoire file appears here via TCRdb, limited to in-frame rearrangements. These files lack a portion of the clones; in checked studies, under half of the deficit traces to unresolved V genes, and the cause of the others is not known. The sample contains approximately 250,000 clones, 75% to 85% of them found a single time. Jointly, the top ten make up around 5.5% of the sample. The material sequenced was peripheral blood. These receptors were collected from a human donor in a cohort sampled during active COVID-19.

This clone was seen only a few times. CDR3 protein: CASKRQALNTEAFF. The CDR3 DNA sequence: TGCGCCAGCAAGCGACAGGCTTTGAACACTGAAGCTTTCTTT. The V gene is TRBV5-1, the J gene TRBJ1-1, with a possible D match to TRBD1 (6 bases). V was shortened by 6 bases and J by 0 bases, with 12 bases between the two germline ends. This CDR3 contains 14 residues. Germline CDR1 and CDR2: SGHRS and YFSETQ.

The chain employs TRBV5-6 and TRBJ2-2, with 7 bases fitting TRBD1. This CDR3 has 17 residues. V was clipped by 2 bases and J by 2 bases; unmatched bases: 9. The germline CDR1 and CDR2 sequences are SGHDT and YYEEEE. CDR3 sequence (DNA): TGTGCCAGCAGCTTCCTGGGGACAGCAGAAAACACCGGGGAGCTGTTTTTT. Protein product: CASSFLGTAENTGELFF.

The chain has TRBV6-5 and TRBJ1-2, with TRBD1 as a possible D gene (5 bases). Trimming removed 7 bases at V and 7 bases at J, with 19 bases between. This CDR3 spans 14 amino acids. Germline CDR1 reads MNHEY; CDR2 reads SVGAGI. The CDR3 nucleotides are TGTGCCAGCACCGACCGGGGGGAATCGCGTGGCTACACCTTC. As protein: CASTDRGESRGYTF.

V gene TRBV18 combines with J gene TRBJ2-7; D gene unclear. Germline values: CDR1 KGHSH, CDR2 LQKENI. The germline V and J ends were trimmed by 1 base and 0 bases, with 7 bases remaining between them. The CDR3 extends over 14 amino acids. CDR3: CASSPLPSSYEQYF. CDR3 DNA sequence: TGTGCCAGCTCACCACTTCCGTCCTCCTACGAGCAGTACTTC.

The CDR3 DNA reads as TGTGCCAGCAGCCCGGTGCGGGGCGGGGGGGCGTCTTACAATGAGCAGTTCTTC. Encoded protein: CASSPVRGGGASYNEQFF. V usage is TRBV11-2 and J usage is TRBJ2-1; 9 bases map to TRBD2. V was pared by 5 bases and J by 4 bases, with 15 bases of the junction left unmatched. Germline values: CDR1 SGHAT, CDR2 FQNNGV. There are 18 residues in the CDR3.

The V call is TRBV4-2, the J call TRBJ1-1; D is unresolved. Between the trimmed V and J ends, which lost 1 base and 7 bases, there was a span of 13 bases. The CDR3 extends over 14 amino acids. Germline V gene lookup returns CDR1 LGHNA and CDR2 YNFKEQ. The chain's CDR3 is CASSQGPRENEAFF. The DNA of the CDR3 is TGTGCCAGCAGCCAAGGACCACGGGAGAATGAAGCTTTCTTT.

The rearrangement joins TRBV5-4 to TRBJ1-6, with D perhaps matching TRBD1 (6 bases). The CDR3 spans 15 residues. Germline CDR1 SGHNT, CDR2 YYREEE (reference sequence). V was pared by 0 bases and J by 7 bases, with 11 bases between. The CDR3 loop is CASSLDRVNNSPLHF. Written as DNA, the CDR3 is TGTGCCAGCAGCTTGGACAGGGTAAACAATTCACCCCTCCACTTT.

DNA of the CDR3: TGTGCCAGCAGCCAAGTAGGGGGATCTAGCGGGAGGGACACCTACGAGCAGTACTTC. Translation gives CASSQVGGSSGRDTYEQYF. This chain connects TRBV4-2 to TRBJ2-7; 12 positions agree with TRBD2. Looked up from germline, CDR1 is LGHNA and CDR2 is YNFKEQ. V dropped 1 base and J dropped 2; count of bases not matched to a gene: 12. This CDR3 spans 19 amino acids.

This chain links TRBV19 with TRBJ2-1; D might be TRBD2 (5 bases). Germline-derived CDR1 and CDR2 are LNHDA and SQIVND (reference sequence). Trimming left V 3 bases short and J 0 bases short, with 12 bases between. The length of the CDR3 is 16 residues. CDR3 in DNA: TGTGCCAGTAGTATCGAGCGGCTGAGCTCCTACAATGAGCAGTTCTTC. This translates into CASSIERLSSYNEQFF.

This rearrangement joins TRBV2 to TRBJ1-2; no definite D call. CDR1 is SNHLY and CDR2 is FYNNEI in the germline V gene. CDR3 length equals 14 residues. V lost 3 bases and J 7 bases, leaving 15 bases between the germline ends. CDR3 residues: CASSEVQPDIGYTF. The CDR3 nucleotides are TGTGCCAGCAGTGAGGTACAGCCAGATATTGGCTACACCTTC.

This chain connects TRBV15 to TRBJ1-1, with D possibly matching TRBD1 (5 bases). The CDR3 is 15 amino acids. The V gene's germline CDR1 is LNHNV and CDR2 YYDKDF (reference sequence). Trimming shortened V by 2 bases and J by 4 bases, and 14 bases separated the two germline ends. The chain's CDR3 is CATSRRLGRVTEAFF. The DNA for the CDR3 is TGTGCCACCAGCAGACGCCTTGGCAGGGTCACTGAAGCTTTCTTT.

The gene calls are TRBV10-3 and TRBJ1-6; D gene ambiguous. CDR1 is ENHRY and CDR2 is SYGVKD in the germline V gene. The CDR3 runs to 13 residues. Between the trimmed V and J ends, which lost 10 bases and 7 bases, there was a span of 14 bases. The chain's CDR3 is CATGDYTNSPLHF. In DNA form, the CDR3 reads TGTGCCACCGGTGATTACACCAATTCACCCCTCCACTTT.

This chain uses TRBV5-4 with TRBJ1-1; tentatively, D is TRBD1 (5 bases). Germline assignment: CDR1 SGHNT and CDR2 YYREEE (reference sequence). The CDR3 totals 16 residues. Deletions cut 0 bases from V and 5 bases from J, with 17 bases between. Written as DNA, the CDR3 is TGTGCCAGCAGCTTGGCCCTCGGAGGGGTATGGACTGAAGCTTTCTTT. Protein: CASSLALGGVWTEAFF.

V and J are TRBV5-1 and TRBJ1-1; the D gene is possibly TRBD1 (5 bases). CDR3 length: 14 residues. The V gene lost 5 bases and the J gene lost 7 bases, with 18 bases spanning the gap. Germline V gives CDR1 SGHRS, CDR2 YFSETQ. CDR3 nucleotides: TGCGCCAGCAGGCGGGATGGGACCGACTTTGAAGCTTTCTTT. Its protein is CASRRDGTDFEAFF.

The chain combines TRBV6-1 with TRBJ2-4; a possible D gene is TRBD1 (5 bases). The CDR3 spans 16 residues. Germline V gene sequence: CDR1 MNHNS, CDR2 SASEGT. V gave up 2 bases and J gave up 7 bases, with 18 bases separating them. CDR3 sequence reads: CASSESGWFGLNIQYF. In DNA form, the CDR3 reads TGTGCCAGCAGTGAATCAGGGTGGTTTGGGCTGAACATTCAGTACTTC.

In its sample, this clone was seen a few times. The same CDR3 arises from other DNA sequences in this sample as well. The chain has TRBV6-6 and TRBJ2-7, with 7 bases lining up with TRBD1. Per the germline V gene, CDR1 is MNHNY and CDR2 is SVGAGI (reference sequence). With V trimmed by 2 bases and J by 3 bases, 4 bases remained unmatched. This CDR3 comprises 14 residues. CDR3 bases: TGTGCCAGCAGTTACGCAGGGGGAAGCTACGAGCAGTACTTC. Protein sequence: CASSYAGGSYEQYF.

This clone was seen only once. The chain carries TRBV10-3 and TRBJ1-1; 7 nucleotides align to TRBD1. After removal of 0 bases from V and 2 bases from J, the junction contained 6 bases not matched to a gene. The germline V gene encodes CDR1 ENHRY and CDR2 SYGVKD. The CDR3 extends over 16 amino acids. The CDR3 DNA follows: TGTGCCATCAGTGAGTCGAGGGGGCAATTTAACACTGAAGCTTTCTTT. It encodes CAISESRGQFNTEAFF.

This sequence joins TRBV29-1 and TRBJ2-1; TRBD2 matches 7 bases. The germline CDR1 and CDR2 sequences are SQVTM and ANQGSEA. The CDR3 totals 16 residues. V dropped 5 bases and J dropped 0; count of bases not matched to a gene: 10. The CDR3: CSVLGGLRSSYNEQFF. CDR3 nucleotide sequence: TGCAGCGTTTTGGGGGGACTAAGGAGCTCCTACAATGAGCAGTTCTTC.

This chain connects TRBV5-1 to TRBJ2-1; the match to TRBD2 covers 7 bases. Germline trimming cut 1 base from V and 0 bases from J; bases unmatched to any gene: 7. The CDR3 runs 17 residues. The V gene's germline CDR1 is SGHRS and CDR2 YFSETQ. The CDR3 coding sequence is TGCGCCAGCAGCTTGAATGTCGGGGGGAGCTCCTACAATGAGCAGTTCTTC. Translated, it gives CASSLNVGGSSYNEQFF.

The CDR3 region is CASSVAFEQFF. CDR3 nucleotides: TGTGCCAGCAGCGTAGCATTTGAGCAGTTCTTC. The chain is built from TRBV11-2 and TRBJ2-1; D is uncertain. Deletions cut 5 bases from V and 9 bases from J, with 8 bases between. The CDR3 runs to 11 residues. Germline-derived CDR1 and CDR2 are SGHAT and FQNNGV. Complete variable domain (other parts from reference TRBV11-2 and TRBJ2-1): EAGVAQSPRYKIIEKRQSVAFWCNPISGHATLYWYQQILGQGPKLLIQFQNNGVVDDSQLPKDRFSAERLKGVDSTLKIQPAKLEDSAVYLCASSVAFEQFFGPGTRLTVL.

The chain joins TRBV14 to TRBJ1-1; D call uncertain. Germline V gene sequence: CDR1 SGHDN, CDR2 FVKESK. With 7 bases removed from V and 4 bases from J, the gap between germline ends came to 22 bases. The CDR3 is 16 residues long. CDR3 DNA sequence: TGTGCCAGCAAGAGGGAGGACGGGAGGACGGGCACTGAAGCTTTCTTT. Protein product: CASKREDGRTGTEAFF.

Here the CDR3 DNA reads TGTGCCAGCAGCTTAGGTATTAGCGGCCAAGAGACCCAGTACTTC. It encodes CASSLGISGQETQYF. This chain links TRBV7-6 with TRBJ2-5; tentative D call: TRBD2 (6 bases). V lost 1 base to trimming and J lost 1 base, with 10 bases between them. The CDR3 loop spans 15 amino acids. CDR1 and CDR2 (germline): SGHVS, FNYEAQ.

There are a few counts of this clone. The V gene is TRBV10-3, the J gene TRBJ1-5, with 7 positions matching TRBD1. Germline CDR1 is ENHRY and CDR2 is SYGVKD. J lost 7 bases, V lost 5 bases, and 11 bases had no gene match. There are 15 residues in the CDR3. The CDR3 here is CAISSQGPQEQPQHF. In DNA form, the CDR3 reads TGTGCCATCAGTTCACAGGGGCCCCAGGAGCAGCCCCAGCATTTT.

This clone was seen many times. The chain combines TRBV19 with TRBJ1-1; 9 nucleotides line up with TRBD1. After removal of 7 bases from V and 6 bases from J, the junction contained 9 bases not matched to a gene. The CDR3 totals 14 residues. Germline CDR1 LNHDA, CDR2 SQIVND (reference sequence). This CDR3 is CASTLRDRAAEAFF. The CDR3, as DNA: TGTGCCAGTACCCTCCGGGACAGGGCGGCTGAAGCTTTCTTT.

This clone was recorded only once. This chain uses TRBV9 with TRBJ2-7, with 8 bases matching TRBD2. This CDR3 is built from 14 residues. After removal of 0 bases from V and 7 bases from J, the junction contained 6 bases not matched to a gene. In germline, CDR1 is SGDLS, CDR2 YYNGEE. The CDR3 region has the DNA TGTGCCAGCAGCGTAGGTAGCGGGAACGGAGAGCAGTACTTC. Protein product: CASSVGSGNGEQYF.

The chain has TRBV24-1 and TRBJ1-2; no clear D. The CDR3 length is 14 residues. The germline V gene encodes CDR1 KGHDR and CDR2 SFDVKD. V was clipped by 7 bases and J by 4 bases, with 15 bases between them. CDR3 protein: CATSRSNSGYGYTF. DNA of the CDR3: TGTGCCACCAGCCGCTCTAATAGTGGCTATGGCTACACCTTC.

The chain carries TRBV6-1 and TRBJ2-7; 10 nucleotides agree with TRBD1. This CDR3 is 15 amino acids long. Germline CDR1 is MNHNS and CDR2 is SASEGT. V shed 1 base and J 6 bases; nucleotides not matched to a gene: 6. The CDR3 sequence is CASSEGGQGYREQYF. CDR3 nucleotides: TGTGCCAGCAGTGAAGGGGGACAGGGGTACCGCGAGCAGTACTTC.

The chain is built from TRBV18 and TRBJ2-7; D call uncertain. Germline V gives CDR1 KGHSH, CDR2 LQKENI. There are 14 residues in the CDR3. V was cut by 0 bases and J by 2 bases, with 8 bases left in between. CDR3 coding DNA: TGTGCCAGCTCACCACCGTCAGTCGCCTACGAGCAGTACTTC. Protein product: CASSPPSVAYEQYF. The variable domain in full, completed from reference TRBV18 and TRBJ2-7, reads NAGVMQNPRHLVRRRGQEARLRCSPMKGHSHVYWYRQLPEEGLKFMVYLQKENIIDESGMPKERFSAEFPKEGPSILRIQQVVRGDSAAYFCASSPPSVAYEQYFGPGTRLTVT.

This CDR3 reads CASGSDPGAVGELFF. CDR3 DNA: TGTGCCAGCGGCTCCGACCCAGGGGCGGTCGGGGAGCTGTTTTTT. V usage is TRBV7-8 and J usage is TRBJ2-2; TRBD1 might be the D (6 bases). Germline V gene sequence: CDR1 SGHVS, CDR2 FQNEAQ. The CDR3 is 15 residues long. The ends were cut back, 8 bases at V and 7 bases at J, with 20 bases in the middle.

The V and J genes are TRBV2 and TRBJ1-5; 9 nucleotides match TRBD1. The length of the CDR3 is 15 residues. Germline CDR1 is SNHLY and CDR2 is FYNNEI. Trimming took 6 bases from V and 6 from J; bases not matched to a gene: 9. CDR3 loop: CASRQGAQSGQPQHF. For the CDR3, the DNA is TGTGCCAGCAGACAGGGGGCGCAATCCGGTCAGCCCCAGCATTTT.